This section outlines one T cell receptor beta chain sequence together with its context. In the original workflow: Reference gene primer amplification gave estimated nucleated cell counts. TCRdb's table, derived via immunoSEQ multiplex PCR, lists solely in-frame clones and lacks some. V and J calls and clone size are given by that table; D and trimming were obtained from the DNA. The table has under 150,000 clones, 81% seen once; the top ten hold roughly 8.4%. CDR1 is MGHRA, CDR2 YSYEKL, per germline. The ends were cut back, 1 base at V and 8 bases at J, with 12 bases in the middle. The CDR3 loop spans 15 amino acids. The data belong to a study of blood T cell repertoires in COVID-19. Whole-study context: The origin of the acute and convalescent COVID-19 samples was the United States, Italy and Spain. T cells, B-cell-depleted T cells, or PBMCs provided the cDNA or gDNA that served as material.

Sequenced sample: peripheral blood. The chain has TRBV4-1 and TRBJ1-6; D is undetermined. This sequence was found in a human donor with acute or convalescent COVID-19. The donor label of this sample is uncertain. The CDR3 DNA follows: TGCGCCAGCAGCCAAGGTCGGTTTGGTGATTCACCCCTCCACTTT. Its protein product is CASSQGRFGDSPLHF.